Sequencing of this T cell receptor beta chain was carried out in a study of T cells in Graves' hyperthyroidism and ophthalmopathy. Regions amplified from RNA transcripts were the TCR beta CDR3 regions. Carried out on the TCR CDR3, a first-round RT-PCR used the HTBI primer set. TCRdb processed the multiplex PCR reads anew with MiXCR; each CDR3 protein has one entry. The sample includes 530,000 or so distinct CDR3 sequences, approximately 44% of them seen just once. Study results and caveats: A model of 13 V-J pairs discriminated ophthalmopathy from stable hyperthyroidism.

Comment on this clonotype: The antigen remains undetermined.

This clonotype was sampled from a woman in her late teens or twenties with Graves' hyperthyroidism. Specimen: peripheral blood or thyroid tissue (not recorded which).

CDR3 coding DNA: TGTGCCAGCAGTTTTCAAGCGGACACCGGGGAGCTGTTTTTT. Encoded protein: CASSFQADTGELFF. The chain has TRBV27 and TRBJ2-2, with a tentative D call TRBD2 (5 bases). The CDR3 contains 14 residues. The V and J ends lost 3 bases and 3 bases respectively, with 8 bases between them. In germline, CDR1 is MNHEY, CDR2 SMNVEV (reference sequence).